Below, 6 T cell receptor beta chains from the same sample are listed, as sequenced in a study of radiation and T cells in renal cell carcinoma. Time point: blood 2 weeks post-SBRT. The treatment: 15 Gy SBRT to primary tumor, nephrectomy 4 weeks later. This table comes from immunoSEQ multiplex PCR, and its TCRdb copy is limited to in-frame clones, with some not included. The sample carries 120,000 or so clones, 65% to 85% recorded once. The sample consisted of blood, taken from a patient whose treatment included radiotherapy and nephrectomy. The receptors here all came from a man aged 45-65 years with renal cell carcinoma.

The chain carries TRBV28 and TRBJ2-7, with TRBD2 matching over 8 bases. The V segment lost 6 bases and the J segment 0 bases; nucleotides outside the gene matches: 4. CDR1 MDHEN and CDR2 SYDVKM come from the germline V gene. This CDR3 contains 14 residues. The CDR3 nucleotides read TGTGCCAGCAGATTTAGCGGGAACTCCTACGAGCAGTACTTC. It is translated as CASRFSGNSYEQYF.

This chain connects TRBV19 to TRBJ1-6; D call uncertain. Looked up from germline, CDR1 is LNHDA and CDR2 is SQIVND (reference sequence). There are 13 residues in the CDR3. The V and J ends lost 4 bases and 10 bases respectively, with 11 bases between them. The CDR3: CASSNWAESPLHF. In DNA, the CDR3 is TGTGCCAGTAGTAACTGGGCGGAATCACCCCTCCACTTT.

CDR3 region: CASSPTAGMSSGNTIYF. In DNA, the CDR3 is TGCGCCAGCAGCCCAACGGCGGGGATGAGCTCTGGAAACACCATATATTTT. The chain combines TRBV5-1 with TRBJ1-3; no firm D call. Trimming cost V 4 bases and J 0 bases, with 17 bases left between them. This CDR3 is built from 17 residues. Germline CDR1 is SGHRS and CDR2 is YFSETQ.

The CDR3 DNA reads as TGTGCCAGCAGTTACGACAGTGCAACTAATGAAAAACTGTTTTTT. It yields the protein CASSYDSATNEKLFF. The chain recombines TRBV6-5 with TRBJ1-4; D is possibly TRBD1 (5 bases). Deletions cut 2 bases from V and 0 bases from J, with 7 bases between. Per the germline V gene, CDR1 is MNHEY and CDR2 is SVGAGI. The CDR3 has 15 residues.

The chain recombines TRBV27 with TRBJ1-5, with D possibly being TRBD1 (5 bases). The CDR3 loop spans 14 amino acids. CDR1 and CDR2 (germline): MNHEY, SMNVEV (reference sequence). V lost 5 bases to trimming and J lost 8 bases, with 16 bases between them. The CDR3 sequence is CASSPSWRGEPQHF. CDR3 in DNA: TGTGCCAGCAGTCCTAGCTGGAGGGGTGAGCCCCAGCATTTT.

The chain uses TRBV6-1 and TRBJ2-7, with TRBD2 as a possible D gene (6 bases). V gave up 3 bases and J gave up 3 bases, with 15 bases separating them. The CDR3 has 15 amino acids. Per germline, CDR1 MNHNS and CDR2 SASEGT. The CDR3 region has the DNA TGTGCCAGCAGTGAGGCCGCCGGGAGTCGCTACGAGCAGTACTTC. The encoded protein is CASSEAAGSRYEQYF.